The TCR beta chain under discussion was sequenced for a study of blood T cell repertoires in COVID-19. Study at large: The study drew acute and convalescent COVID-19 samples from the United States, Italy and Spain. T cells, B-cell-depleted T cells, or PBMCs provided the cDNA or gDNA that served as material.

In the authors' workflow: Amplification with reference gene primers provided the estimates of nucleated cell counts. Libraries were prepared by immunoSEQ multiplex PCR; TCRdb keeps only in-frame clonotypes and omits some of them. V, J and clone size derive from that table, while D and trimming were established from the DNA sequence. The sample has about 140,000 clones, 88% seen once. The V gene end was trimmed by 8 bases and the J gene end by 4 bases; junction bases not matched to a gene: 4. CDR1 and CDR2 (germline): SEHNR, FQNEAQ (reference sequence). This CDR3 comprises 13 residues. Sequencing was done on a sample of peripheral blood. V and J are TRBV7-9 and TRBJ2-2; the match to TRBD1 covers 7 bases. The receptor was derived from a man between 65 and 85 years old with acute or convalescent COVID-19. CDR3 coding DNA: TGTGCCAGCGGAAGGGGGCGCACCGGGGAGCTGTTTTTT. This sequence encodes CASGRGRTGELFF.